This TCR beta chain was obtained from a study of Ad26.COV2.S vaccination and SARS-CoV-2 variants. The treatment was: some 20 received Ad26.COV2.S at low or high dose, single or two shots; 5 received placebo; per-sample allocation not given. Sampling was performed 63 days after the first vaccine or placebo injection. Study-wide results and limits: Vaccine recipients posted higher spike-specific TCR breadth than their placebo counterparts.

CDR1 is MDHEN, CDR2 SYDVKM, per germline. There are 14 residues in the CDR3. V lost 6 bases and J lost 6; bases outside the gene matches: 6. Points on this clone: Its antigen is not known.

Measured with immunoSEQ multiplex PCR; TCRdb has only the in-frame clones, and not every one. The sample consists of fewer than 400,000 clones, around 85% of them appearing once. The specimen was peripheral blood, collected in a trial of Ad26.COV2.S vaccine versus placebo. This TCR was sampled from a person aged 18-65 years who received the Ad26.COV2.S COVID-19 vaccine or a placebo. The V and J genes are TRBV28 and TRBJ1-5; 9 bases fit TRBD1. The CDR3 is CASSLQGAPQPQHF. CDR3 in DNA: TGTGCCAGCAGCCTACAGGGGGCACCTCAGCCCCAGCATTTT.